These 23 T cell receptor beta chains originate from one sample sequenced in a study of OX40 agonist ivuxolimab in advanced cancers. The library was made by the immunoSEQ multiplex PCR assay. Drawn from immuneACCESS, this table holds only the in-frame rearrangements with V and J called that TCRdb kept. Clones are partly lost; checked studies trace under half to an unresolved V gene and leave the rest unexplained. Recorded for this sample are tens of thousands of clones; about nine tenths of them occurred a single time. 16% of the sample is taken by the ten largest. The sequenced sample was CD4+ or CD8+ T cells sorted from blood, obtained in a trial of the OX40 agonist ivuxolimab. The receptors shown here come from an adult with an advanced solid tumor such as melanoma, head and neck, liver or kidney cancer.

This chain links TRBV5-6 with TRBJ1-1, with a possible D match to TRBD1 (5 bases). The CDR3 is made up of 14 amino acids. V was clipped by 0 bases and J by 1 base, with 7 bases between them. CDR1 and CDR2 (germline): SGHDT, YYEEEE. CDR3 in amino acids: CASSLETENTEAFF. CDR3 sequence (DNA): TGTGCCAGCAGCTTGGAGACAGAGAACACTGAAGCTTTCTTT.

This chain connects TRBV6-1 to TRBJ2-7; a weak D match, TRBD2 (5 bases). The CDR3 loop spans 13 amino acids. Germline V lookup: CDR1 MNHNS, CDR2 SASEGT. Deletions cut 5 bases from V and 0 bases from J, with 8 bases between. CDR3 amino acids: CASSHGISYEQYF. In DNA form, the CDR3 reads TGTGCCAGCAGTCACGGGATCTCCTACGAGCAGTACTTC.

The chain is built from TRBV15 and TRBJ2-7, with D possibly matching TRBD2 (5 bases). The V gene's germline CDR1 is LNHNV and CDR2 YYDKDF (reference sequence). This CDR3 region has 16 residues. Trimming took off 5 bases at V and 2 bases at J, with 19 bases between the two ends. CDR3 DNA sequence: TGTGCCACCAGCGTCGGAGAGGGCCATAAGGCCTACGAGCAGTACTTC. Amino acids: CATSVGEGHKAYEQYF.

The V gene is TRBV11-2, the J gene TRBJ2-5, with D possibly called TRBD1 or TRBD2 (5 bases each). The J call may be incorrect, as the DNA end agrees better with TRBJ2-7. The CDR3 is made up of 13 amino acids. The germline gives CDR1 SGHAT, CDR2 FQNNGV. The CDR3 DNA follows: TGTGCCAGCGCCCGGGGCAGGGTCTACGAGCAGTACTTC. It encodes CASARGRVYEQYF.

This chain joins TRBV4-3 and TRBJ1-1, with D possibly matching TRBD1 (5 bases). Germline CDR1 reads LGHNA; CDR2 reads YSLEER. The CDR3 spans 14 residues. V lost 3 bases to trimming and J lost 0 bases, with 8 bases between them. CDR3 in DNA: TGCGCCAGCAGCCAGGGGCCGATGAACACTGAAGCTTTCTTT. Its translation: CASSQGPMNTEAFF.

Within the sample, this clone is medium-sized. The genes are TRBV19 and TRBJ2-7; a possible D gene is TRBD1 (5 bases). The V end was cut by 3 bases, the J end by 6 bases, with 15 bases between. Germline V gene data show CDR1 as LNHDA and CDR2 as SQIVND (reference sequence). This CDR3 is 14 amino acids long. The CDR3 DNA follows: TGTGCCAGTAGTATTTGGCCAGGGTCCCTCGAGCAGTACTTC. It yields the protein CASSIWPGSLEQYF. The variable domain in full, with the rest retrieved from reference TRBV19 and TRBJ2-7, is DGGITQSPKYLFRKEGQNVTLSCEQNLNHDAMYWYRQDPGQGLRLIYYSQIVNDFQKGDIAEGYSVSREKKESFPLTVTSAQKNPTAFYLCASSIWPGSLEQYFGPGTRLTVT.

The rearrangement links TRBV28 to TRBJ1-1; D perhaps matches TRBD1 (5 bases). The CDR3 runs to 16 residues. V gave up 6 bases and J gave up 0 bases, with 17 bases separating them. Germline V gene data show CDR1 as MDHEN and CDR2 as SYDVKM. In nucleotides, the CDR3 is TGTGCCAGCAGGCTCGGGGGACCCAGAATGAACACTGAAGCTTTCTTT. This encodes CASRLGGPRMNTEAFF.

The rearrangement uses TRBV6-1 and TRBJ2-5, with 9 bases lining up with TRBD2. Germline CDR1 is MNHNS and CDR2 is SASEGT. V was clipped by 3 bases and J by 4 bases; unmatched bases: 6. This CDR3 has 15 residues. The CDR3 loop reads CASSEAAGGPETQYF. CDR3 DNA sequence: TGTGCCAGCAGTGAGGCCGCGGGAGGGCCAGAGACCCAGTACTTC.

The rearrangement links TRBV30 to TRBJ2-5, with 12 bases lining up with TRBD2. V lost 2 bases to trimming and J lost 5 bases; unmatched junction nucleotides: 12. The germline V gene encodes CDR1 GTSNPN and CDR2 SVGIG (reference sequence). The CDR3 runs to 17 residues. CDR3 sequence (DNA): TGTGCCTGGAGTCTTCGGATGACTAGCGGGAGCAGTGAGACCCAGTACTTC. Its protein is CAWSLRMTSGSSETQYF. Full variable domain (missing parts from reference TRBV30 and TRBJ2-5): SQTIHQWPATLVQPVGSPLSLECTVEGTSNPNLYWYRQAAGRGLQLLFYSVGIGQISSEVPQNLSASRPQDRQFILSSKKLLLSDSGFYLCAWSLRMTSGSSETQYFGPGTRLLVL.

This chain connects TRBV7-6 to TRBJ2-1, with D perhaps matching TRBD1 or TRBD2 (6 bases each). The CDR3 contains 16 residues. From germline, CDR1 is SGHVS and CDR2 FNYEAQ. The V end lost 2 bases, the J end lost 7 bases, and 18 bases lay between the germline ends. This chain's CDR3 is CASSLSNGGRENEQFF. Written as DNA, the CDR3 is TGTGCCAGCAGCTTATCCAACGGGGGCAGGGAGAATGAGCAGTTCTTC.

The J gene is TRBJ1-3, the V gene TRBV19, with TRBD1 matching 7 bases. The trim removed 8 bases at V and 3 bases at J, leaving 16 bases unmatched. The CDR3 has 17 amino acids. Germline V gene data show CDR1 as LNHDA and CDR2 as SQIVND (reference sequence). CDR3 protein: CASGGNRGARDGNTIYF. CDR3 in DNA: TGTGCCAGTGGTGGGAACAGGGGAGCGAGAGATGGAAACACCATATATTTT.

The chain is built from TRBV19 and TRBJ2-2; D possibly corresponds to TRBD2 (6 bases). From germline, CDR1 is LNHDA and CDR2 SQIVND (reference sequence). CDR3 length: 16 amino acids. Between the trimmed V and J ends, which lost 4 bases and 6 bases, there was a span of 18 bases. CDR3 DNA sequence: TGTGCCAGTAGTAGGGTAGACAGCGGGTATGCCGGGGAGCTGTTTTTT. Translating it yields CASSRVDSGYAGELFF.

This clone was found once. CDR3: CASTLSSRQGRSGANVLTF. The DNA for the CDR3 is TGTGCCAGTACCCTTAGCTCGCGACAGGGAAGGTCTGGGGCCAACGTCCTGACTTTC. The rearrangement uses TRBV19 and TRBJ2-6, with 7 nucleotides matching TRBD1. The CDR3 runs to 19 residues. V shed 7 bases, J shed 1 base, and the junction held 16 bases outside the gene matches. CDR1 and CDR2 from the germline V gene are LNHDA and SQIVND (reference sequence).

This clone was seen only a few times. V gene TRBV2 combines with J gene TRBJ1-2; no clear D gene. The V gene lost 4 bases and the J gene lost 4 bases, with 10 bases spanning the gap. Germline CDR1 is SNHLY and CDR2 is FYNNEI. The CDR3 spans 13 residues. CDR3 in DNA: TGTGCCAGCAGTGTAAGGGCCAGCTATGGCTACACCTTC. Encoded protein: CASSVRASYGYTF.

The chain joins TRBV9 to TRBJ1-1; maybe TRBD1 (5 bases). The V end was cut by 0 bases, the J end by 5 bases, with 14 bases between. CDR1 is SGDLS and CDR2 is YYNGEE in the germline V gene. This CDR3 comprises 15 residues. The CDR3 nucleotides are TGTGCCAGCAGCGTAGGGGACGGTCTAGGGACTGAAGCTTTCTTT. Protein product: CASSVGDGLGTEAFF. The complete variable domain, with remaining parts taken from reference TRBV9 and TRBJ1-1, reads DSGVTQTPKHLITATGQRVTLRCSPRSGDLSVYWYQQSLDQGLQFLIQYYNGEERAKGNILERFSAQQFPDLHSELNLSSLELGDSALYFCASSVGDGLGTEAFFGQGTRLTVV.

The V gene is TRBV19, the J gene TRBJ1-6; D may be TRBD1 (5 bases). Trimming removed 1 base from V and 0 bases from J, with 25 bases in between. The CDR3 has 22 residues. Per germline, CDR1 LNHDA and CDR2 SQIVND (reference sequence). As DNA, the CDR3 is TGTGCCAGTAGTATAGTGCGGCGGACTGGGGAAAGGGGTAGCTCCTATAATTCACCCCTCCACTTT. Its translation is CASSIVRRTGERGSSYNSPLHF.

The chain recombines TRBV18 with TRBJ2-7; D gene uncertain. CDR1 is KGHSH, CDR2 LQKENI, per germline. The CDR3 loop spans 15 amino acids. V was cut by 2 bases and J by 0 bases, with 11 bases left in between. This CDR3 is CASSPGLSSSYEQYF. In nucleotides, the CDR3 is TGTGCCAGCTCACCAGGGCTCAGCAGCTCCTACGAGCAGTACTTC.

V and J are TRBV19 and TRBJ2-7; D unclear. Germline V CDR1 and CDR2: LNHDA, SQIVND (reference sequence). This CDR3 is built from 13 residues. The V and J ends lost 5 bases and 0 bases respectively, with 8 bases between them. The CDR3 reads CASSDGTSYEQYF. In nucleotides, the CDR3 is TGTGCCAGTAGTGACGGAACCTCCTACGAGCAGTACTTC.

The chain carries TRBV2 and TRBJ1-5; 8 bases line up with TRBD1. The CDR3 is made up of 15 amino acids. J lost 7 bases, V lost 4 bases, and 9 bases had no gene match. CDR1 and CDR2 (germline): SNHLY, FYNNEI. The CDR3 here is CASSGDRTQRQPQHF. The CDR3 nucleotides read TGTGCCAGCAGTGGGGACAGGACTCAGAGACAGCCCCAGCATTTT. Full variable domain (missing parts from reference TRBV2 and TRBJ1-5): EPEVTQTPSHQVTQMGQEVILRCVPISNHLYFYWYRQILGQKVEFLVSFYNNEISEKSEIFDDQFSVERPDGSNFTLKIRSTKLEDSAMYFCASSGDRTQRQPQHFGDGTRLSIL.

This clone was picked up one time. The J gene is TRBJ1-2, the V gene TRBV7-9; a weak D match, TRBD1 (5 bases). The germline V and J ends were trimmed by 5 bases and 4 bases, with 14 bases remaining between them. The length of the CDR3 is 14 residues. The germline V gene encodes CDR1 SEHNR and CDR2 FQNEAQ (reference sequence). In nucleotides, the CDR3 is TGTGCCAGCAGCCCTACGGGGGGTAGCTATGGCTACACCTTC. Translated, it gives CASSPTGGSYGYTF.

The chain carries TRBV5-1 and TRBJ2-5; TRBD1 is a possible D gene (5 bases). The CDR3 runs to 15 residues. V was clipped by 0 bases and J by 0 bases, with 9 bases between them. The germline CDR1 and CDR2 sequences are SGHRS and YFSETQ. CDR3 nucleotide sequence: TGCGCCAGCAGCTTGGAGGGGCTACACCAAGAGACCCAGTACTTC. Its protein product is CASSLEGLHQETQYF.

The chain carries TRBV15 and TRBJ2-1; D is unclear. Germline lookup yields CDR1 LNHNV and CDR2 YYDKDF (reference sequence). The CDR3 length is 14 residues. V gave up 5 bases and J gave up 15 bases, with 23 bases separating them. CDR3 coding DNA: TGTGCCACCAGCGGCGGAACTGGACCTTTTCGTCCGTTCTTC. Encoded protein: CATSGGTGPFRPFF.

This clone appeared once. This rearrangement joins TRBV19 to TRBJ2-7, with D perhaps matching TRBD2 (5 bases). The CDR3 consists of 17 residues. The germline V gene has CDR1 LNHDA and CDR2 SQIVND (reference sequence). V was pared by 5 bases and J by 2 bases, with 22 bases between. CDR3 loop: CASSSRGRAKQTYEQYF. CDR3 nucleotide sequence: TGTGCCAGTAGTTCTCGAGGGCGAGCTAAACAAACCTACGAGCAGTACTTC.